These 11 T cell receptor beta chains came from one sample sequenced in a study of T cells in Graves' hyperthyroidism and ophthalmopathy. Amplified TCR beta CDR3 regions came from RNA transcripts. First-round RT-PCR of the TCR CDR3 relied on the HTBI primer set. MiXCR, applied by TCRdb to the multiplex PCR reads, yields one record per CDR3 protein. The profile covers roughly 40,000 distinct CDR3 sequences, with under 60% appearing a single time and about a sixth taken by the ten largest. The sequencing sample was made of blood. The receptors originated from a man aged 35 to 55 with Graves' ophthalmopathy.

This chain joins TRBV20-1 and TRBJ1-2, with D hard to call. V gave up 4 bases and J gave up 3 bases, with 15 bases separating them. This CDR3 has 14 amino acids. The germline V gene encodes CDR1 DFQATT and CDR2 SNEGSKA (reference sequence). In DNA form, the CDR3 reads TGCAGTGCTATTGCAAGCACGAGAGACTATGGCTACACCTTC. Its translation is CSAIASTRDYGYTF.

This clonotype was detected many times. This chain links TRBV20-1 with TRBJ2-3; 9 bases line up with TRBD2. From germline, CDR1 is DFQATT and CDR2 SNEGSKA (reference sequence). There are 18 residues in the CDR3. Trimming cost V 2 bases and J 2 bases; bases outside gene matches: 14. The CDR3 DNA follows: TGCAGTGCTAGATCCACGGGGGGCAGCGGGGGGAACACAGATACGCAGTATTTT. Translation gives CSARSTGGSGGNTDTQYF.

This clonotype was recorded only once. The gene calls are TRBV9 and TRBJ2-3; the D is unclear. CDR3 size: 12 residues. Trimming took 1 base from V and 3 from J, leaving 3 bases between them. Germline V lookup: CDR1 SGDLS, CDR2 YYNGEE. The CDR3, as DNA: TGTGCCAGCAGCGTAAGGACAGATACGCAGTATTTT. Translated: CASSVRTDTQYF.

This clonotype was seen repeatedly, ten times or more. The CDR3 spells CASSYDPTYEQYF. For the CDR3, the DNA is TGTGCCAGCAGCTACGACCCAACCTACGAGCAGTACTTC. The genes are TRBV5-4 and TRBJ2-7; no definite D call. This CDR3 has 13 residues. V shed 3 bases and J shed 2 bases, with 9 bases lying between them. Per the germline V gene, CDR1 is SGHNT and CDR2 is YYREEE (reference sequence).

This clonotype was seen at least ten times. The chain is built from TRBV7-3 and TRBJ2-6; tentative D call: TRBD1 (6 bases). Trimming pared 5 bases from V and 9 bases from J, leaving 8 bases between. This CDR3 has 12 amino acids. CDR1 and CDR2 from the germline V gene are SGHTA and FQGTGA. The CDR3 loop is CASSLDSNVLTF. The CDR3 bases are TGTGCCAGCAGCCTGGACAGCAACGTCCTGACTTTC.

The table lists this clonotype with many counts. The CDR3 DNA is TGTGCCAGCAGTTCGACTAGCGGGGGAAGCACAGATACGCAGTATTTT. Amino acid sequence: CASSSTSGGSTDTQYF. The chain uses TRBV12-3 or TRBV12-4 and TRBJ2-3; TRBD2 agrees at 12 bases. The CDR3 consists of 16 residues. Trimming cost V 4 bases and J 0 bases; bases outside gene matches: 2.

This clonotype showed up many times. The chain employs TRBV6-5 and TRBJ1-5, with D uncertain. Germline CDR1 reads MNHEY; CDR2 reads SVGAGI. The CDR3 totals 14 residues. Deletions cut 7 bases from V and 2 bases from J, with 12 bases between. CDR3 nucleotide sequence: TGTGCCAGCAAAAGCACGGTTGGCAATCAGCCCCAGCATTTT. It specifies CASKSTVGNQPQHF.

The chain uses TRBV2 and TRBJ1-4; tentative D call: TRBD1 (6 bases). The CDR3 covers 16 residues. Trimming pared 4 bases from V and 1 base from J, leaving 13 bases between. Germline V gene sequence: CDR1 SNHLY, CDR2 FYNNEI. This chain's CDR3 is CASSVGSQGTNEKLFF. Here the CDR3 DNA reads TGTGCCAGCAGTGTGGGGTCACAGGGAACTAATGAAAAACTGTTTTTT.

The rearrangement uses TRBV20-1 and TRBJ2-3; no reliable D call. V dropped 6 bases and J dropped 6 bases, with 16 bases sitting between them. Germline lookup yields CDR1 DFQATT and CDR2 SNEGSKA (reference sequence). The CDR3 is made up of 13 amino acids. The CDR3: CSAPHLGLDTQYF. The DNA for the CDR3 is TGCAGTGCCCCCCATTTAGGTTTGGATACGCAGTATTTT.

V usage is TRBV5-1 and J usage is TRBJ2-7, with D perhaps TRBD1 (5 bases). The germline gives CDR1 SGHRS, CDR2 YFSETQ. The CDR3 consists of 13 residues. V lost 5 bases and J lost 6, with 15 bases in between. The CDR3 nucleotides read TGCGCCAGCAGTTCCCAGGGAAAGGGCGAGCAGTACTTC. Residues: CASSSQGKGEQYF.

This clonotype was recorded many times. V and J are TRBV2 and TRBJ2-1; maybe TRBD1 (6 bases). CDR1 and CDR2 (germline): SNHLY, FYNNEI. V lost 6 bases and J lost 7, with 16 bases in between. The CDR3 is made up of 14 amino acids. The CDR3 loop is CASRVTGSQNEQFF. In DNA, the CDR3 is TGTGCCAGCAGAGTGACAGGATCGCAAAATGAGCAGTTCTTC.